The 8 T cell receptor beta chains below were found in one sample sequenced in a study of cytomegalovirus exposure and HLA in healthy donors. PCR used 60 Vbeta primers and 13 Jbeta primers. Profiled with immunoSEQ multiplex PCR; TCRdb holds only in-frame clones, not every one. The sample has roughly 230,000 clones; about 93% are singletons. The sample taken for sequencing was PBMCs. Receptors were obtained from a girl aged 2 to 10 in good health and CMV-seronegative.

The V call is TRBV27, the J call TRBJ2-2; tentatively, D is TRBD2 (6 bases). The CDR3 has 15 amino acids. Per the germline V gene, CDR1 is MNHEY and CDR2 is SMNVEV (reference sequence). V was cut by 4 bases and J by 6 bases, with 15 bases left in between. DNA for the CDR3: TGTGCCAGCAGTTCCTTGACTAGACTAGCCGGGGAGCTGTTTTTT. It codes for CASSSLTRLAGELFF.

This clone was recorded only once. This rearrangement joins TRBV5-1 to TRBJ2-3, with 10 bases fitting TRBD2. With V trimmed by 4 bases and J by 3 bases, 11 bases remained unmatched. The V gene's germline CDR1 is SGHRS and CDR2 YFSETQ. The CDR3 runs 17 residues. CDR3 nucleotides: TGCGCCAGCAGCCCGAGCCAGCGGGGGGGTGGTACAGATACGCAGTATTTT. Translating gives CASSPSQRGGGTDTQYF.

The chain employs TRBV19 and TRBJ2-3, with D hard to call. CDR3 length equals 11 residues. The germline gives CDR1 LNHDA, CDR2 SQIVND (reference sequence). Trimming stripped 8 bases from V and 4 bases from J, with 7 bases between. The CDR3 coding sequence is TGTGCCAGTTCCGCAGCAGATACGCAGTATTTT. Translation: CASSAADTQYF.

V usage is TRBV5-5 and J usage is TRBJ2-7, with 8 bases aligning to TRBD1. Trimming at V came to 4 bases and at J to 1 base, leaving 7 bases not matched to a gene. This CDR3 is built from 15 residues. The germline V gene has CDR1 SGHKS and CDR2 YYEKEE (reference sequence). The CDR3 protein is CASSPTTGASYEQYF. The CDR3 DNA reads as TGTGCCAGCAGCCCGACGACAGGGGCGTCCTACGAGCAGTACTTC.

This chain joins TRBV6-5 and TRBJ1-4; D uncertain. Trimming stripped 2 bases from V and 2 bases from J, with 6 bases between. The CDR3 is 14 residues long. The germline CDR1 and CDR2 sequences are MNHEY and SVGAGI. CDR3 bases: TGTGCCAGCAGTTACAGCCTTACTAATGAAAAACTGTTTTTT. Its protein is CASSYSLTNEKLFF.

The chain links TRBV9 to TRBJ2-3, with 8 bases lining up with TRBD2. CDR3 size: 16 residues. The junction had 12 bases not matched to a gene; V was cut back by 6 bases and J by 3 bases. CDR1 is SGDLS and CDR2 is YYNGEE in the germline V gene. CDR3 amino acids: CASNSRAGEGTDTQYF. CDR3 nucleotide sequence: TGTGCCAGCAACAGTCGAGCGGGGGAGGGGACAGATACGCAGTATTTT.

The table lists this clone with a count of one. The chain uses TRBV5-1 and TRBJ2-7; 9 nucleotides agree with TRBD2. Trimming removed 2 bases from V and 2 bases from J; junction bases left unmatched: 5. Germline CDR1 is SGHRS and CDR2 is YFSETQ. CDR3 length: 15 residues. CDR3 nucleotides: TGCGCCAGCAGCTTTAGCGGGAGCCTCCCCTACGAGCAGTACTTC. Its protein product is CASSFSGSLPYEQYF.

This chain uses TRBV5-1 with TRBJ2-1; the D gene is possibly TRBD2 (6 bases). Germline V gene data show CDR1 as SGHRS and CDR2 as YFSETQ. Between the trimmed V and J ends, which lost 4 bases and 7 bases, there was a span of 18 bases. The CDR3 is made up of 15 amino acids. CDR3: CASSLSKRVVNEQFF. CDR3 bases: TGCGCCAGCAGCCTTTCCAAGCGGGTGGTGAATGAGCAGTTCTTC.